The present T cell receptor (beta chain) was sequenced within a study of shared clonotypes between healthy human individuals. Overall study: There were three CD4 naive, three CD4 memory, two CD8 naive and one CD8 memory plates per donor. The study's findings and limits: On the whole, naive subsets had larger estimated richness than memory subsets had.

Produced via immunoSEQ multiplex PCR; TCRdb's table is partial and in-frame only. The table lists around 1,900,000 clones, about 93% of them singletons, with under 2% in the top ten. On this clone itself: Its antigen remains unidentified.

This CDR3 region has 14 residues. The V end lost 0 bases, the J end lost 2 bases, and 10 bases lay between the germline ends. Germline CDR1 reads SQVTM; CDR2 reads ANQGSEA. Terminally differentiated effector memory CD45RA+ cells were excluded from the naive CD8 cells, which were CD45RO-negative and positively selected for CCR7. Material: naive CD8+ T cells from PBMCs. The sequence came from a man younger than 35 in good health. Some clones in this sample may be carry-over from other donors' samples. This rearrangement joins TRBV29-1 to TRBJ1-2, with D hard to call. The DNA of the CDR3 is TGCAGCGTTGAAGATCAAGAAGGGAACTATGGCTACACCTTC. Its translation: CSVEDQEGNYGYTF. The whole variable domain, filled in from reference TRBV29-1 and TRBJ1-2, reads SAVISQKPSRDICQRGTSLTIQCQVDSQVTMMFWYRQQPGQSLTLIATANQGSEATYESGFVIDKFPISRPNLTFSTLTVSNMSPEDSSIYLCSVEDQEGNYGYTFGSGTRLTVV.